This TCR beta chain derives from a study of blood T cells in healthy people across ages. Primed by a sample-barcoded 5' primer and a J-beta primer mix, a second PCR proceeded for about 7 to 12 cycles. One entry per CDR3 protein results from TCRdb running MiXCR on the 5' RACE reads. The sample has roughly 1,300,000 distinct CDR3 sequences; around 59% are singletons. In germline, CDR1 is DFQATT, CDR2 SNEGSKA (reference sequence). The germline V and J ends were trimmed by 6 bases and 5 bases, with 16 bases remaining between them. CDR3 size: 14 residues. Extraction yielded at least 5 micrograms of total RNA per sample.

Sequenced input: blood. J is TRBJ2-2 and V is TRBV20-1; tentatively, D is TRBD1 (6 bases). The origin of this receptor is a young man in good health. CDR3 nucleotide sequence: TGCAGTGCACCGCGCCCCAGGGGAACCGGGGAGCTGTTTTTT. Encoded protein: CSAPRPRGTGELFF.